The clone carrying this T cell receptor (beta chain) turned up a few times. Its antigen is undetermined. There were TCR beta CDR3 regions amplified from RNA transcripts. First-round RT-PCR with HTBI primers amplified the TCR CDR3 region. TCRdb re-analysed the multiplex PCR reads in MiXCR, keeping a single row per CDR3 protein. Found here are 200,000 to 300,000 distinct CDR3 sequences, over 20% of them singletons; the top ten hold about 40%. This entry belongs to a study of T cells in Graves' hyperthyroidism and ophthalmopathy. Overall study findings and caveats: Among clonotypes expanded in thyroid above 0.001, most were also found in blood. Ophthalmopathy got predicted by the model a median approximately 6.4 months before its onset.

The CDR3 has 16 amino acids. The germline V gene has CDR1 SQVTM and CDR2 ANQGSEA. Germline trimming cut 5 bases from V and 0 bases from J; bases unmatched to any gene: 11. With duration under 3 months, ophthalmopathy was active: Clinical Activity Score at least 3, NOSPECS at least 4. Fresh peripheral blood, approximately 10 ml, was the source of the PBMCs. Sequencing was performed on blood. The rearrangement uses TRBV29-1 and TRBJ1-1, with 8 bases identical to TRBD1. This clonotype originated in a woman aged 40 to 50 with Graves' ophthalmopathy. CDR3 residues: CSVLLSGGAMNTEAFF. CDR3 DNA sequence: TGCAGCGTTTTGTTGTCAGGGGGCGCCATGAACACTGAAGCTTTCTTT. The complete variable domain, with remaining parts taken from reference TRBV29-1 and TRBJ1-1, reads SAVISQKPSRDICQRGTSLTIQCQVDSQVTMMFWYRQQPGQSLTLIATANQGSEATYESGFVIDKFPISRPNLTFSTLTVSNMSPEDSSIYLCSVLLSGGAMNTEAFFGQGTRLTVV.